This entry lists 7 T cell receptor beta chains sequenced from one sample in a study of CD8 T cells in ankylosing spondylitis. Study-wide results and limits: A TCR beta motif made of 7 to 9 highly homologous variants seemed typical of ankylosing spondylitis blood.

TCRdb ran MiXCR on the 5' RACE reads and lists one entry per CDR3 protein. The table shows over 600,000 distinct CDR3 sequences, with 15% to 20% occurring only once. The antigens of these receptors remain unknown. What was sequenced was blood, either unsorted or a sorted T cell fraction (not recorded which). Receptors originate from a male donor with ankylosing spondylitis.

The genes are TRBV5-6 and TRBJ1-2; 8 nucleotides line up with TRBD1. This CDR3 spans 14 amino acids. The V and J ends lost 3 bases and 7 bases, in that order; junction bases with no gene match: 8. Germline lookup yields CDR1 SGHDT and CDR2 YYEEEE. As DNA, the CDR3 is TGTGCCAGCAGCTATGGACAGGGAACCCTTGGCTACACCTTC. Protein: CASSYGQGTLGYTF.

This clonotype turned up a few times. The CDR3 loop is CASSLALGTEAFF. CDR3 nucleotide sequence: TGTGCCAGCAGTTTGGCCCTGGGCACTGAAGCTTTCTTT. The chain joins TRBV27 to TRBJ1-1; no clear D. In germline, CDR1 is MNHEY, CDR2 SMNVEV (reference sequence). Trimming left V 3 bases short and J 4 bases short, with 9 bases between. CDR3 length equals 13 residues.

The J gene is TRBJ2-7, the V gene TRBV11-2; the match to TRBD1 covers 8 bases. Germline CDR1 and CDR2: SGHAT and FQNNGV. V shed 3 bases, J shed 4 bases, and the junction held 8 bases outside the gene matches. The CDR3 sequence is 15 residues long. CDR3: CASSLGWTGNYEQYF. The CDR3 DNA follows: TGTGCCAGCAGCTTGGGTTGGACAGGGAATTACGAGCAGTACTTC.

V is TRBV28 and J is TRBJ2-5; D is unclear. Germline CDR1 reads MDHEN; CDR2 reads SYDVKM. The CDR3 sequence is 15 residues long. Trimming removed 5 bases from V and 4 bases from J, with 17 bases in between. Here the CDR3 DNA reads TGTGCCAGCAGTCCAGGTGGTAGCCCGATAGAGACCCAGTACTTC. It codes for CASSPGGSPIETQYF.

The J gene is TRBJ1-1, the V gene TRBV7-3; D not certain. Germline V lookup: CDR1 SGHTA, CDR2 FQGTGA. The CDR3 is 17 residues long. With 4 bases removed from V and 5 bases from J, the gap between germline ends came to 23 bases. CDR3 in amino acids: CASSSAPLLLPGTEAFF. In nucleotides, the CDR3 is TGTGCCAGCAGCTCCGCGCCTCTACTTCTCCCGGGGACTGAAGCTTTCTTT.

This chain uses TRBV7-9 with TRBJ2-5; TRBD2 agrees at 7 bases. Germline values: CDR1 SEHNR, CDR2 FQNEAQ (reference sequence). CDR3 length: 14 residues. J was trimmed by 1 base and V by 4 bases; bases with no gene match: 3. The DNA for the CDR3 is TGTGCCAGCAGCTCTAGCGGAATCCAAGAGACCCAGTACTTC. This codes for CASSSSGIQETQYF.

V and J are TRBV14 and TRBJ2-7, with 8 bases aligning to TRBD2. Trimming at V came to 4 bases and at J to 6 bases, leaving 14 bases not matched to a gene. This CDR3 spans 16 amino acids. Germline CDR1 reads SGHDN; CDR2 reads FVKESK. The CDR3 bases are TGTGCCAGCAGCCGAGATTTACTAGCGGCCGGGGGCGAGCAGTACTTC. This gives the protein CASSRDLLAAGGEQYF. The full variable domain, in which reference TRBV14 and TRBJ2-7 provide the parts outside the CDR3, is EAGVTQFPSHSVIEKGQTVTLRCDPISGHDNLYWYRRVMGKEIKFLLHFVKESKQDESGMPNNRFLAERTGGTYSTLKVQPAELEDSGVYFCASSRDLLAAGGEQYFGPGTRLTVT.